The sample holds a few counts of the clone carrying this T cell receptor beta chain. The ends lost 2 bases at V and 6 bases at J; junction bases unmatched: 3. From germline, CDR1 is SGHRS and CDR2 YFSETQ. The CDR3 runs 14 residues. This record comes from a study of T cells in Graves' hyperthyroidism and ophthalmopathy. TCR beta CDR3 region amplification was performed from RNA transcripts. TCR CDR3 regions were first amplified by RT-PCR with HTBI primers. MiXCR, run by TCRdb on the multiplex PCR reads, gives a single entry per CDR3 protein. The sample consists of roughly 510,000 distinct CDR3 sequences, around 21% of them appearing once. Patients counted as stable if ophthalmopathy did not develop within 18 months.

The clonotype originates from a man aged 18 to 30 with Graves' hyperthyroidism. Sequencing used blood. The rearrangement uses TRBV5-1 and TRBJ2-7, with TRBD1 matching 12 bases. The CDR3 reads CASSFGTGGSEQYF. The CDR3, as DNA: TGCGCCAGCAGCTTTGGGACAGGGGGCTCCGAGCAGTACTTC.